The 18 T cell receptor beta chains below all came from one sample that was sequenced in a study of OX40 agonist ivuxolimab in advanced cancers. Measured with immunoSEQ multiplex PCR; TCRdb has only the in-frame clones, and not every one. The sample has fewer than 15,000 clones, approximately 80% seen once; the top ten hold around 24%. The source material was CD4+ or CD8+ T cells sorted from blood, sampled in a trial of the OX40 agonist ivuxolimab. The receptors originated from an adult with an advanced solid tumor such as melanoma, head and neck, liver or kidney cancer.

About this clone itself: Sequence at one end of the junction differs from germline and may be a read error. This sample also contains other DNA sequences that code for the same CDR3. The V call is TRBV27, the J call TRBJ2-3, with D maybe TRBD2 (6 bases). Germline-derived CDR1 and CDR2 are MNHEY and SMNVEV (reference sequence). CDR3 length: 14 residues. CDR3 sequence (DNA): TGTGCCAGCAGTTTATGGCGGGGCACCGATACGCAGTATTTT. It codes for CASSLWRGTDTQYF.

This clone was recorded only once. This rearrangement joins TRBV6-1 to TRBJ1-5; D uncertain. Per germline, CDR1 MNHNS and CDR2 SASEGT. The V end lost 3 bases, the J end lost 0 bases, and 9 bases lay between the germline ends. This CDR3 is 15 amino acids long. Here the CDR3 reads CASSDLSGSNQPQHF. The CDR3 coding sequence is TGTGCCAGCAGTGACCTTTCGGGTAGCAATCAGCCCCAGCATTTT.

The chain combines TRBV2 with TRBJ2-3; no reliable D call. The CDR3 is made up of 15 amino acids. Trimming pared 2 bases from V and 0 bases from J, leaving 9 bases between. Germline CDR1 and CDR2: SNHLY and FYNNEI. The CDR3 loop reads CASSELATSTDTQYF. DNA for the CDR3: TGTGCCAGCAGTGAACTGGCAACTAGCACAGATACGCAGTATTTT.

This sequence joins TRBV27 and TRBJ2-1; D may be TRBD2 (6 bases). Per germline, CDR1 MNHEY and CDR2 SMNVEV (reference sequence). V was shortened by 6 bases and J by 9 bases, with 21 bases between the two germline ends. The CDR3 extends over 15 amino acids. CDR3 in amino acids: CASSRPRDLYSEQFF. Here the CDR3 DNA reads TGTGCCAGCAGCAGGCCGCGGGACCTTTATAGTGAGCAGTTCTTC.

This chain links TRBV9 with TRBJ1-5; D perhaps matches TRBD1 (5 bases). The CDR3 runs to 14 residues. Trimming took 0 bases from V and 4 from J, leaving 8 bases between them. Per the germline V gene, CDR1 is SGDLS and CDR2 is YYNGEE. The CDR3 region has the DNA TGTGCCAGCAGCGTAGGGGGCAGTAATCAGCCCCAGCATTTT. Amino acids: CASSVGGSNQPQHF. Filled out from reference TRBV9 and TRBJ1-5, the complete variable domain reads DSGVTQTPKHLITATGQRVTLRCSPRSGDLSVYWYQQSLDQGLQFLIQYYNGEERAKGNILERFSAQQFPDLHSELNLSSLELGDSALYFCASSVGGSNQPQHFGDGTRLSIL.

The chain couples TRBV28 to TRBJ2-2; D is uncertain. Trimming removed 3 bases at V and 5 bases at J, with 4 bases between. Germline values: CDR1 MDHEN, CDR2 SYDVKM. The CDR3 has 12 residues. CDR3 sequence reads: CASSFVTGELFF. CDR3 sequence (DNA): TGTGCCAGCAGTTTTGTTACCGGGGAGCTGTTTTTT.

V is TRBV6-5 and J is TRBJ2-1; D might be TRBD1 or TRBD2, each matching 5 bases. In germline, CDR1 is MNHEY, CDR2 SVGAGI. The CDR3 sequence is 16 residues long. Trimming left V 0 bases short and J 0 bases short, with 9 bases between. The CDR3 bases are TGTGCCAGCAGTTACTCGGGGGATGTCTCCTACAATGAGCAGTTCTTC. Amino acid sequence: CASSYSGDVSYNEQFF.

The rearrangement links TRBV27 to TRBJ2-1; D uncertain. The germline V and J ends were trimmed by 6 bases and 7 bases, with 10 bases remaining between them. The CDR3 length is 12 residues. Germline CDR1 is MNHEY and CDR2 is SMNVEV (reference sequence). The CDR3, as DNA: TGTGCCAGCAGGGACGATTCGAATGAGCAGTTCTTC. Translating it yields CASRDDSNEQFF.

The chain is built from TRBV28 and TRBJ2-1; TRBD1 matches at 8 bases. This CDR3 spans 18 amino acids. Germline V lookup: CDR1 MDHEN, CDR2 SYDVKM. V shed 5 bases and J 4 bases; nucleotides not matched to a gene: 16. CDR3 sequence reads: CASSPTIQTGAGYNEQFF. The CDR3 bases are TGTGCCAGCAGTCCCACCATCCAGACAGGGGCAGGTTACAATGAGCAGTTCTTC.

A remark on this clone: One end of the junction varies from germline; a read error may be responsible. The chain couples TRBV7-7 to TRBJ2-3, with D perhaps TRBD1 (6 bases). CDR1 and CDR2 (germline): SSHAT, FNYEAQ (reference sequence). This CDR3 contains 16 residues. CDR3 protein: CASSPHRVSSTDTQYF. The CDR3 DNA sequence: TGTGCTAGCAGCCCCCACAGGGTTTCTAGCACAGATACGCAGTATTTT.

The chain joins TRBV28 to TRBJ1-5; D not certain. Germline V gene lookup returns CDR1 MDHEN and CDR2 SYDVKM. This CDR3 is built from 12 residues. The germline V and J ends were trimmed by 8 bases and 4 bases, with 9 bases remaining between them. CDR3: CASFATNQPQHF. The CDR3 DNA reads as TGTGCCAGCTTCGCGACTAATCAGCCCCAGCATTTT.

The gene calls are TRBV5-4 and TRBJ2-5, with D tentatively TRBD2 (6 bases). The CDR3 sequence is 15 residues long. Germline V CDR1 and CDR2: SGHNT, YYREEE (reference sequence). With 2 bases removed from V and 5 bases from J, the gap between germline ends came to 16 bases. The CDR3 loop is CASSFLTSLVETQYF. The CDR3 region has the DNA TGTGCCAGCAGCTTTTTAACTAGCCTGGTGGAGACCCAGTACTTC.

This CDR3 is CASSADRVNEQYF. The DNA of the CDR3 is TGTGCCAGCAGTGCAGACAGGGTAAACGAGCAGTACTTC. The J gene is TRBJ2-7, the V gene TRBV6-5; TRBD1 aligns across 7 bases. V dropped 5 bases and J dropped 5; count of bases not matched to a gene: 6. Germline V gene data show CDR1 as MNHEY and CDR2 as SVGAGI. The CDR3 spans 13 residues.

The rearrangement links TRBV27 to TRBJ2-3; no clear D. Germline CDR1 is MNHEY and CDR2 is SMNVEV (reference sequence). The CDR3 sequence is 14 residues long. V gave up 3 bases and J gave up 0 bases, with 7 bases separating them. The CDR3 spells CASSLDTSTDTQYF. The CDR3 nucleotides read TGTGCCAGCAGTTTGGATACTAGCACAGATACGCAGTATTTT.

This clone appeared a few times. The rearrangement joins TRBV10-3 to TRBJ2-7; possible D gene TRBD1, 6 bases. V shed 3 bases and J shed 0 bases, with 12 bases lying between them. Germline V lookup: CDR1 ENHRY, CDR2 SYGVKD. CDR3 length: 15 residues. The CDR3 sequence is CAISDRGQHSYEQYF. The CDR3 coding sequence is TGTGCCATCAGTGACCGCGGACAGCACTCCTACGAGCAGTACTTC.

J is TRBJ2-2 and V is TRBV19, with D perhaps assigned TRBD1 or TRBD2 (6 bases each). V shed 7 bases and J shed 5 bases, with 11 bases lying between them. CDR1 and CDR2 from the germline V gene are LNHDA and SQIVND (reference sequence). The CDR3 is 13 amino acids. CDR3 DNA: TGTGCCAGTACCAGAGGGGGGACCGGGGAGCTGTTTTTT. Its translation is CASTRGGTGELFF.

The chain links TRBV6-1 to TRBJ2-7; 8 nucleotides line up with TRBD1. The CDR3 consists of 16 residues. Germline-derived CDR1 and CDR2 are MNHNS and SASEGT. V dropped 4 bases and J dropped 4; count of bases not matched to a gene: 12. The CDR3 reads CASSGQGAPSWYEQYF. The CDR3 DNA is TGTGCCAGCAGTGGCCAGGGGGCACCAAGTTGGTACGAGCAGTACTTC.

The chain couples TRBV10-3 to TRBJ2-1, with TRBD2 matching 13 bases. Germline assignment: CDR1 ENHRY and CDR2 SYGVKD. The CDR3 sequence is 16 residues long. V lost 10 bases to trimming and J lost 9 bases; unmatched junction nucleotides: 15. CDR3 nucleotide sequence: TGTGCCAGGGGGACTAGCGGGAACAATACCCTTTGTGAGCAGTTCTTC. Residues: CARGTSGNNTLCEQFF.